Below are 21 T cell receptor beta chains sequenced from a single sample in a study of blood T cells in healthy people across ages. A second 7 to 11 cycle PCR used barcoded and J-beta primers. TCRdb called the 5' RACE reads again in MiXCR, with one record for every CDR3 protein. Among roughly 1,300,000 distinct CDR3 sequences, approximately 59% were seen once, and the ten largest hold roughly 7%. Sequencing was performed on blood. Receptors were obtained from a man between 18 and 29 years old in good health.

As DNA, the CDR3 is TGCGCCAGCAGCCAAAAAGAGAGCTCCTACAATGAGCAGTTCTTC. Translating it yields CASSQKESSYNEQFF. V and J are TRBV4-1 and TRBJ2-1; D gene ambiguous. The CDR3 is made up of 15 amino acids. The V gene lost 2 bases and the J gene lost 0 bases, with 8 bases spanning the gap. Germline V gene sequence: CDR1 MGHRA, CDR2 YSYEKL.

This clonotype was seen a handful of times. V is TRBV6-6 and J is TRBJ2-7; D is undetermined. Trimming removed 0 bases at V and 3 bases at J, with 3 bases between. There are 12 residues in the CDR3. Germline CDR1 MNHNY, CDR2 SVGAGI (reference sequence). The CDR3 protein is CASSYSLYEQYF. The DNA for the CDR3 is TGTGCCAGCAGTTACTCCCTCTACGAGCAGTACTTC.

This chain uses TRBV9 with TRBJ2-3, with D tentatively TRBD1 or TRBD2 (6 bases each). V lost 0 bases, J lost 3 bases, and 14 bases lay in between. The CDR3 contains 16 residues. CDR1 and CDR2 (germline): SGDLS, YYNGEE. CDR3 in DNA: TGTGCCAGCAGCGTAGGGGCAACGGGGGCTACAGATACGCAGTATTTT. Protein: CASSVGATGATDTQYF.

This chain uses TRBV18 with TRBJ2-7, with D tentatively TRBD2 (5 bases). The DNA end lines up better with TRBJ2-5; the J call may be wrong. The CDR3 extends over 15 amino acids. Per germline, CDR1 KGHSH and CDR2 LQKENI. CDR3 bases: TGTGCCAGCTCAGACTCGGGCGGACTCGGGGAGACCCAGTACTTC. Its translation is CASSDSGGLGETQYF.

The chain recombines TRBV29-1 with TRBJ2-3; maybe TRBD1 (5 bases). CDR3 length: 12 residues. The germline gives CDR1 SQVTM, CDR2 ANQGSEA. V was cut by 4 bases and J by 5 bases, with 10 bases left in between. CDR3 region: CSVARVGDTQYF. CDR3 DNA: TGCAGCGTTGCCAGGGTTGGAGATACGCAGTATTTT.

The gene calls are TRBV2 and TRBJ2-7, with 9 bases lining up with TRBD1. The J call is doubtful: the DNA matches TRBJ2-5 better. CDR1 SNHLY and CDR2 FYNNEI come from the germline V gene. This CDR3 is built from 14 residues. The CDR3 protein is CASRVYRGRETQYF. As DNA, the CDR3 is TGTGCCAGCAGGGTTTACAGGGGGCGAGAGACCCAGTACTTC.

DNA for the CDR3: TGCGCCAGCAGTTCTAGCGGGATCACAGATACGCAGTATTTT. Protein sequence: CASSSSGITDTQYF. This chain uses TRBV5-1 with TRBJ2-3, with 9 nucleotides matching TRBD2. CDR1 is SGHRS and CDR2 is YFSETQ in the germline V gene. V lost 5 bases, J lost 2 bases, and 3 bases stayed unmatched. CDR3 length equals 14 residues.

This clonotype was observed a handful of times. The chain couples TRBV9 to TRBJ1-2; D possibly corresponds to TRBD1 (5 bases). The CDR3 covers 14 residues. CDR1 and CDR2 from the germline V gene are SGDLS and YYNGEE. Trimming shortened V by 1 base and J by 7 bases, and 14 bases separated the two germline ends. The CDR3 reads CASSVLQEGSGYTF. CDR3 coding DNA: TGTGCCAGCAGCGTACTACAGGAAGGGAGTGGCTACACCTTC. Filled out from reference TRBV9 and TRBJ1-2, the complete variable domain reads DSGVTQTPKHLITATGQRVTLRCSPRSGDLSVYWYQQSLDQGLQFLIQYYNGEERAKGNILERFSAQQFPDLHSELNLSSLELGDSALYFCASSVLQEGSGYTFGSGTRLTVV.

This clonotype was counted only a few times. The chain carries TRBV29-1 and TRBJ2-1; D gene unclear. CDR3 length equals 14 residues. V lost 6 bases, J lost 1 base, and 13 bases lay in between. Per germline, CDR1 SQVTM and CDR2 ANQGSEA. The CDR3 coding sequence is TGCAGCGTGTTTCCCCGCTCTTCCTACAATGAGCAGTTCTTC. As protein: CSVFPRSSYNEQFF.

The sample holds a few counts of this clonotype. The V call is TRBV12-3 or TRBV12-4, the J call TRBJ2-7, with D perhaps TRBD1 (5 bases). Between the trimmed V and J ends, which lost 8 bases and 1 base, there was a span of 9 bases. This CDR3 contains 12 residues. CDR3 protein: CASGWTSYEQYF. In nucleotides, the CDR3 is TGTGCCAGCGGATGGACATCCTACGAGCAGTACTTC.

The V and J genes are TRBV7-2 and TRBJ2-2; D is perhaps TRBD2 (6 bases). Germline CDR1 reads SGHTA; CDR2 reads FQGNSA. Trimming took 7 bases from V and 2 from J, leaving 14 bases between them. The CDR3 is made up of 15 amino acids. CDR3 region: CASTMGLTNTGELFF. CDR3 bases: TGTGCCAGCACTATGGGACTCACCAACACCGGGGAGCTGTTTTTT.

The genes are TRBV4-1 and TRBJ1-5, with TRBD1 identical over 7 bases. With 3 bases clipped from V and 3 bases from J, the junction kept 5 bases outside the gene matches. CDR3 length: 15 residues. CDR1 and CDR2 (germline): MGHRA, YSYEKL. This CDR3 is CASSHGRGVNQPQHF. CDR3 DNA sequence: TGCGCCAGCAGCCACGGCAGGGGGGTCAATCAGCCCCAGCATTTT.

This clonotype was observed many times. The rearrangement joins TRBV29-1 to TRBJ2-4; D gene uncertain. The CDR3 is 15 amino acids. In germline, CDR1 is SQVTM, CDR2 ANQGSEA. V lost 2 bases, J lost 0 bases, and 11 bases lay in between. CDR3 in amino acids: CSVELAEIAKNIQYF. CDR3 in DNA: TGCAGCGTTGAATTGGCGGAAATAGCCAAAAACATTCAGTACTTC.

The chain employs TRBV12-3 or TRBV12-4 and TRBJ1-4, with D maybe TRBD1 (6 bases). The CDR3 sequence is 14 residues long. Trimming removed 8 bases from V and 6 bases from J, with 16 bases in between. CDR3 in DNA: TGTGCCAGCCGGGAGGGGGGCACCGATGAAAAACTGTTTTTT. Translated, it gives CASREGGTDEKLFF.

This clonotype was seen only a few times. The V call is TRBV4-1, the J call TRBJ2-1; D unclear. This CDR3 is 14 amino acids long. The V and J ends lost 6 bases and 4 bases respectively, with 13 bases between them. Germline V gene data show CDR1 as MGHRA and CDR2 as YSYEKL. The CDR3 loop is CASRGVVRYNEQFF. The CDR3 DNA follows: TGCGCCAGCAGAGGTGTTGTGAGATACAATGAGCAGTTCTTC.

This clonotype was seen only once. This chain connects TRBV10-3 to TRBJ1-5, with TRBD1 as a possible D gene (6 bases). This CDR3 comprises 14 residues. Germline V CDR1 and CDR2: ENHRY, SYGVKD. Trimming removed 4 bases from V and 4 bases from J, with 11 bases in between. CDR3 nucleotides: TGTGCCATCAGTGCAGGGGCAGGAAATCAGCCCCAGCATTTT. Protein sequence: CAISAGAGNQPQHF.

The chain joins TRBV7-2 to TRBJ2-3, with 10 bases lining up with TRBD2. The CDR3 is 17 residues long. Germline-derived CDR1 and CDR2 are SGHTA and FQGNSA. Losses at the gene ends were 5 bases for V and 3 bases for J; bases not matched to a gene: 11. The CDR3 region is CASSPWSSGGPTDTQYF. CDR3 DNA sequence: TGTGCCAGCAGCCCCTGGAGTAGCGGGGGGCCGACAGATACGCAGTATTTT.

The rearrangement links TRBV29-1 to TRBJ2-5; D is ambiguous. The CDR3 is made up of 11 amino acids. Trimming took 7 bases from V and 5 from J, leaving 11 bases between them. Germline V lookup: CDR1 SQVTM, CDR2 ANQGSEA. The CDR3 sequence is CSGVVGETQYF. For the CDR3, the DNA is TGCAGCGGTGTTGTGGGGGAGACCCAGTACTTC. The full variable domain, completed using reference TRBV29-1 and TRBJ2-5, is SAVISQKPSRDICQRGTSLTIQCQVDSQVTMMFWYRQQPGQSLTLIATANQGSEATYESGFVIDKFPISRPNLTFSTLTVSNMSPEDSSIYLCSGVVGETQYFGPGTRLLVL.

The V gene is TRBV28, the J gene TRBJ1-1; 7 nucleotides agree with TRBD1. The germline V gene encodes CDR1 MDHEN and CDR2 SYDVKM. With 6 bases clipped from V and 7 bases from J, the junction kept 14 bases outside the gene matches. This CDR3 has 15 residues. This CDR3 is CASRDARTGGGEAFF. DNA of the CDR3: TGTGCCAGCAGGGACGCTAGGACAGGAGGGGGTGAAGCTTTCTTT.

In its sample, this clonotype was seen a few times. In DNA form, the CDR3 reads TGTGCCAGCAGTGAGGGACAGGGACGGAGTTGGGAGCAGTACTTC. Translated: CASSEGQGRSWEQYF. The chain couples TRBV25-1 to TRBJ2-5; the match to TRBD1 covers 9 bases. Unmatched junction bases numbered 13, after V lost 3 bases and J lost 11 bases. Germline CDR1 is MGHDK and CDR2 is SYGVNS. The CDR3 is made up of 15 amino acids.

The V call is TRBV2, the J call TRBJ2-1; TRBD1 matches at 8 bases. This CDR3 has 13 residues. The germline V gene has CDR1 SNHLY and CDR2 FYNNEI. J gave up 8 bases and V 7 bases, and 7 bases lay outside the gene matches. The CDR3 is CASIRTGSDEQFF. Here the CDR3 DNA reads TGTGCCAGCATACGGACAGGGAGCGATGAGCAGTTCTTC.